The 3 T cell receptor beta chains reported below all come from one sample, sequenced in a study of Graves' ophthalmopathy and Graves' hyperthyroidism listed by TCRdb under 2018. For sequencing, an Illumina HiSeq 2000 was employed. For repertoire sequencing, TCR beta CDR3 regions were amplified from RNA transcripts. The first round was an RT-PCR using HTBI primers with the Qiagen OneStep RT-PCR kit, and this first round was followed by a second-round multiplex PCR, then size selection and purification. The public reads were reanalyzed by TCRdb: fastp trimming at Q25, MiXCR alignment, in-frame beta chains only. Identical CDR3 protein sequences are pooled into one entry, listed with their most common genes and DNA. The sample table holds under 350,000 distinct CDR3 sequences, of which roughly a sixth were seen once. The ten largest make up approximately 13% of the sample. Sequenced: peripheral blood. All receptors derive from an adult man with Graves' ophthalmopathy.

This clonotype has only a few counts. The V call is TRBV6-1, the J call TRBJ1-5, with D tentatively TRBD1 (5 bases). From germline, CDR1 is MNHNS and CDR2 SASEGT. Trimming removed 6 bases from V and 5 bases from J, with 14 bases in between. This CDR3 contains 14 residues. Here the CDR3 DNA reads TGTGCCAGCAGCCCCCGGGGGGAATATCAGCCCCAGCATTTT. Translating gives CASSPRGEYQPQHF.

This clonotype was detected ten times or more. V is TRBV10-3 and J is TRBJ2-6; no definite D call. V was cut by 8 bases and J by 2 bases, with 10 bases left in between. Looked up from germline, CDR1 is ENHRY and CDR2 is SYGVKD. The CDR3 loop spans 14 amino acids. The CDR3 sequence: CAIRGGTGANVLTF. CDR3 DNA: TGTGCCATCCGAGGTGGCACTGGGGCCAACGTCCTGACTTTC.

This clonotype has a count of ten or more. The chain employs TRBV25-1 and TRBJ2-2; D gene unclear. The CDR3 length is 13 residues. In germline, CDR1 is MGHDK, CDR2 SYGVNS. V was trimmed by 7 bases and J by 7 bases, leaving 13 bases between them. The CDR3, as DNA: TGTGCCAGCACCAAAGGGTCCCTCGGGGAGCTGTTTTTT. As protein: CASTKGSLGELFF.